This is a list of T cell receptor beta chains from one sample in a study of cytotoxic CD8 clonotypes in ibrutinib-treated CLL. Profiled with immunoSEQ multiplex PCR; TCRdb holds only in-frame clones, not every one. The data show approximately 30,000 clones, 45% to 60% seen once. The material sequenced was PBMCs, taken before ibrutinib treatment. These receptors came from a human donor with chronic lymphocytic leukemia. Both conserved end residues are part of each CDR3. A D gene is named only where the DNA matches it firmly. Clone sizes are given selectively: once, few, many, or a class where the clone is expanded.

d_gene	v_gene	j_gene	abundance	CDR3aa	CDR3nt
NA	TRBV7-8	TRBJ2-3	once	CAVGGGRASTDTQYF	TGTGCCGTTGGCGGGGGCCGTGCTAGCACAGATACGCAGTATTTT
NA	TRBV10-3	TRBJ1-6	NA	CAISSYNSPLHF	TGTGCCATCAGCTCCTATAATTCACCCCTCCACTTT
TRBD1	TRBV10-1	TRBJ2-7	NA	CAILDRNSYEQYF	TGCGCCATTCTGGACAGGAACTCCTACGAGCAGTACTTC
TRBD1	TRBV18	TRBJ1-2	NA	CASSPTGKNYGYTF	TGTGCCAGCTCACCGACAGGGAAGAACTATGGCTACACCTTC
NA	TRBV29-1	TRBJ2-7	NA	CSALKAGSEQYF	TGCAGCGCCTTAAAGGCCGGGAGCGAGCAGTACTTC
NA	TRBV6-1	TRBJ2-1	NA	CASSEQLGDEQFF	TGTGCCAGCAGTGAACAACTGGGCGATGAGCAGTTCTTC
NA	TRBV7-2	TRBJ2-1	NA	CASSSPSGAGYNEQFF	TGTGCCAGCAGCTCTCCTTCGGGAGCAGGCTACAATGAGCAGTTCTTC
NA	TRBV9	TRBJ2-7	once	CASSAWDGTYEQYF	TGTGCCAGCAGCGCGTGGGACGGAACCTACGAGCAGTACTTC
NA	TRBV23-1	TRBJ2-6	NA	CASSTQQSRANVLTF	TGCGCCAGCAGTACGCAACAAAGTCGGGCCAACGTCCTGACTTTC
TRBD1	TRBV27	TRBJ1-5	NA	CAIQNSDRDRGWWRRNQPQHF	TGTGCCATCCAGAACTCTGACAGGGACAGAGGTTGGTGGCGCCGAAATCAGCCCCAGCATTTT
TRBD2	TRBV12-5	TRBJ2-7	few	CASSLAAYEQYF	TGTGCTAGTTCCCTAGCGGCCTACGAGCAGTACTTC
NA	TRBV7-8	TRBJ1-2	NA	CATLPTEGNYGYTF	TGTGCCACCCTACCAACAGAGGGCAACTATGGCTACACCTTC
TRBD1	TRBV18	TRBJ2-6	few	CATRTGGPVSGANVLTF	TGTGCCACCAGAACAGGGGGGCCAGTCTCTGGGGCCAACGTCCTGACTTTC
NA	TRBV6-6	TRBJ2-5	NA	CASIQELGETQYF	TGTGCCAGCATCCAGGAATTGGGAGAGACCCAGTACTTC
NA	TRBV7-9	TRBJ1-4	NA	CASSGSGHRNEKLFF	TGTGCCAGCAGCGGCTCCGGGCACCGAAATGAAAAACTGTTTTTT
TRBD1	TRBV5-1	TRBJ1-2	NA	CASSSDRGGDGYTF	TGCGCCAGCAGCTCGGACAGGGGCGGAGATGGCTACACCTTC
NA	TRBV11-3	TRBJ2-5	NA	CASSPDPTGETQYF	TGTGCCAGCAGCCCAGATCCTACGGGAGAGACCCAGTACTTC
NA	TRBV28	TRBJ1-5	once	CASSLATAWSGNQPQHF	TGTGCCAGCAGTTTAGCGACAGCTTGGTCCGGCAATCAGCCCCAGCATTTT
NA	TRBV6-5	TRBJ1-2	NA	CASRLTGISGYTF	TGTGCCAGCAGGTTGACAGGAATCTCTGGCTACACCTTC
TRBD2	TRBV5-4	TRBJ2-3	few	CASSLAGGGTDTQYF	TGTGCCAGCAGCCTAGCGGGAGGCGGCACAGATACGCAGTATTTT